The rows below give T cell receptor beta chains drawn from one sample of a study of blood T cell repertoires in COVID-19. The table came from immunoSEQ multiplex PCR; TCRdb's copy has only in-frame clones and leaves some out. The sample yields about 150,000 clones, over 80% seen once. Sequenced: peripheral blood. These receptors all come from a man between 65 and 80 years old who had recovered from COVID-19. Each CDR3 is given with its conserved first and last residue. D genes are given only for firm matches. Rows give clone size only sometimes, using once, few, many, or a class for an expanded clone.

J | V | D | size | CDR3 | DNA
TRBJ1-4 | TRBV9 | NA | NA | CASSVGSAPRANEKLFF | TGTGCCAGCAGCGTAGGGTCAGCTCCTCGGGCTAATGAAAAACTGTTTTTT
TRBJ2-5 | TRBV15 | NA | NA | CATSRETGLQETQYF | TGTGCCACCAGCAGAGAGACGGGACTTCAAGAGACCCAGTACTTC
TRBJ1-1 | TRBV11-2 | TRBD1 | NA | CASSPRRTGQSTEAFF | TGTGCCAGCAGCCCACGAAGGACAGGGCAGAGCACTGAAGCTTTCTTT
TRBJ2-1 | TRBV5-8 | TRBD2 | NA | CASELLAGGYNEQFF | TGTGCCAGCGAGCTATTGGCGGGAGGATACAATGAGCAGTTCTTC
TRBJ1-1 | TRBV12-3/TRBV12-4 | TRBD1 | NA | CASTPGGDTEAFF | TGTGCCAGCACCCCAGGGGGAGACACTGAAGCTTTCTTT
TRBJ2-3 | TRBV7-9 | TRBD1 | NA | CASSLAAGTGEDTQYF | TGTGCCAGCAGCTTAGCAGCCGGGACAGGGGAAGATACGCAGTATTTT
TRBJ2-5 | TRBV27 | TRBD1 | once | CASSLSTGGKETQYF | TGTGCCAGCAGTTTATCGACAGGGGGCAAGGAGACCCAGTACTTC
TRBJ2-3 | TRBV4-1 | NA | NA | CASSQDLLGSGSTDTQYF | TGCGCCAGCAGCCAAGATCTTTTAGGAAGCGGGAGCACAGATACGCAGTATTTT
TRBJ2-3 | TRBV9 | NA | NA | CASTLTGELDTQYF | TGTGCCAGCACCCTCACGGGGGAGCTAGATACGCAGTATTTT
TRBJ2-2 | TRBV6-5 | TRBD1 | NA | CASRRLQGTGELFF | TGTGCCAGCAGGAGGCTACAGGGGACCGGGGAGCTGTTTTTT
TRBJ2-7 | TRBV2 | TRBD2 | NA | CASSGAGGDTYFYEQYF | TGTGCCAGCAGTGGAGCCGGGGGGGACACCTACTTCTACGAGCAGTACTTC
TRBJ2-1 | TRBV7-2 | TRBD2 | few | CASSLGTSGRALEQFF | TGTGCCAGCAGCTTAGGGACTAGCGGGAGGGCTTTAGAGCAGTTCTTC
TRBJ1-1 | TRBV18 | NA | NA | CASSPGREVGTEAFF | TGTGCCAGCTCACCAGGCAGGGAGGTTGGAACTGAAGCTTTCTTT
TRBJ1-1 | TRBV5-4 | TRBD1 | NA | CASSLGTGLPEAFF | TGTGCCAGCAGCTTGGGGACAGGGCTCCCTGAAGCTTTCTTT
TRBJ2-2 | TRBV6-5 | TRBD1 | NA | CASSRDRGYTGELFF | TGTGCCAGCAGCCGGGACAGGGGGTACACCGGGGAGCTGTTTTTT
TRBJ1-4 | TRBV27 | NA | NA | CASRKGNEKLFF | TGTGCCAGCAGGAAGGGGAATGAAAAACTGTTTTTT
TRBJ2-7 | TRBV24-1 | TRBD2 | NA | CATSGRLAPYEQYF | TGTGCCACCAGTGGTCGACTAGCCCCCTACGAGCAGTACTTC
TRBJ1-1 | TRBV10-1 | NA | NA | CASSVRGEAEAFF | TGCGCCAGCAGTGTGCGGGGGGAGGCTGAAGCTTTCTTT
TRBJ1-5 | TRBV6-2/TRBV6-3 | NA | NA | CASSYRGARWPQHF | TGTGCCAGCAGTTATCGGGGGGCCCGGTGGCCCCAGCATTTT
TRBJ2-1 | TRBV2 | NA | NA | CASRRDRGAGYSYNEQFF | TGTGCCAGCAGGAGGGACCGCGGGGCGGGATACTCCTACAATGAGCAGTTCTTC
TRBJ2-1 | TRBV3-1/TRBV3-2 | TRBD1 | NA | CASSRLRDSFYNEQFF | TGTGCCAGCAGCCGCCTCCGGGACAGCTTCTACAATGAGCAGTTCTTC
TRBJ1-1 | TRBV5-1 | NA | NA | CASNDPRADNTEAFF | TGCGCCAGCAATGATCCGCGGGCGGATAACACTGAAGCTTTCTTT
TRBJ2-7 | TRBV6-5 | TRBD2 | NA | CASSYSYAGGYEQYF | TGTGCCAGCAGTTACTCCTATGCGGGAGGTTACGAGCAGTACTTC
TRBJ2-3 | TRBV4-3 | TRBD2 | NA | CASSQEKGGRSPTDTQYF | TGCGCCAGCAGCCAAGAAAAGGGCGGGAGGTCTCCCACAGATACGCAGTATTTT
TRBJ2-7 | TRBV19 | TRBD1 | NA | CASSTGTGTRQYF | TGTGCCAGTAGTACCGGGACAGGGACGAGGCAGTACTTC
TRBJ2-7 | TRBV4-1 | TRBD1 | NA | CASSRQTGAGEQYF | TGCGCCAGCAGCCGGCAAACAGGGGCGGGCGAGCAGTACTTC
TRBJ2-1 | TRBV19 | NA | NA | CASRGLANLYNEQFF | TGTGCCAGTAGGGGGCTAGCGAACTTGTACAATGAGCAGTTCTTC
TRBJ1-3 | TRBV5-1 | TRBD1 | NA | CASSYQGAADTIYF | TGCGCCAGCAGCTACCAGGGGGCCGCGGACACCATATATTTT
TRBJ2-6 | TRBV14 | NA | once | CASSRDTGANVLTF | TGTGCCAGCAGCCGCGACACTGGGGCCAACGTCCTGACTTTC
TRBJ1-2 | TRBV5-1 | TRBD1 | NA | CASGGTGDYGYTF | TGCGCCAGCGGCGGGACAGGCGACTATGGCTACACCTTC
TRBJ1-1 | TRBV14 | NA | NA | CASSQVLGRNTEAFF | TGTGCCAGCAGCCAAGTCCTGGGGCGGAACACTGAAGCTTTCTTT
TRBJ2-5 | TRBV2 | NA | NA | CASSERPGQETQYF | TGTGCCAGCAGTGAAAGGCCAGGCCAAGAGACCCAGTACTTC
TRBJ1-1 | TRBV6-6 | NA | NA | CAGGGRRAEAFF | TGTGCCGGGGGGGGCAGGAGGGCTGAAGCTTTCTTT
TRBJ1-2 | TRBV6-6 | NA | NA | CASSSAPRGGGGYTF | TGTGCCAGCAGCTCCGCTCCGAGAGGGGGGGGAGGCTACACCTTC
TRBJ1-1 | TRBV11-3 | NA | NA | CASSSGAGGETEAFF | TGTGCCAGCAGCTCGGGGGCGGGAGGGGAGACTGAAGCTTTCTTT
TRBJ1-2 | TRBV14 | NA | NA | CASSRSGGKRNYGYTF | TGTGCCAGCAGCCGCTCGGGGGGGAAGCGTAACTATGGCTACACCTTC
TRBJ2-2 | TRBV5-8 | NA | NA | CASSLKTVAAITGELFF | TGTGCCAGCAGCTTGAAAACGGTAGCAGCCATCACCGGGGAGCTGTTTTTT
TRBJ1-5 | TRBV6-5 | NA | few | CASSYSSYQPQHF | TGTGCCAGCAGTTACTCTTCCTATCAGCCCCAGCATTTT
TRBJ2-1 | TRBV4-3 | NA | NA | CASSQDLGREEFF | TGCGCCAGCAGCCAAGATTTGGGCAGGGAAGAGTTCTTC